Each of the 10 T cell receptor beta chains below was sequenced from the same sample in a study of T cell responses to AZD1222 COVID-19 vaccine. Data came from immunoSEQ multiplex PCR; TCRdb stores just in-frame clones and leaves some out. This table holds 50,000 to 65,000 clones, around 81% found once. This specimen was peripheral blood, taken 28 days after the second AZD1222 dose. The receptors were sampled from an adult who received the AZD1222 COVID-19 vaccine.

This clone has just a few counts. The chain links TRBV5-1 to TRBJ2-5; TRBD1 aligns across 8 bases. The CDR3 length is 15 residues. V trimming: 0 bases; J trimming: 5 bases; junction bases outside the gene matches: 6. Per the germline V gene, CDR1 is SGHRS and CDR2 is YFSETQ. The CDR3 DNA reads TGCGCCAGCAGCTTGGGGACAGGGTCCGGGGAGACCCAGTACTTC. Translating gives CASSLGTGSGETQYF.

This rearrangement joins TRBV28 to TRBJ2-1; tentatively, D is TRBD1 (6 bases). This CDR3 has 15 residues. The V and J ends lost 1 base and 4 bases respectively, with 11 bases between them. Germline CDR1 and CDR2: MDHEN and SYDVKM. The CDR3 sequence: CASSLSGAQYNEQFF. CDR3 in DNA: TGTGCCAGCAGTTTATCAGGGGCTCAATACAATGAGCAGTTCTTC.

The CDR3 region has the DNA TGTGCCAGCAGCCAAGACGGGGCCGGGGGTGCTTTCTTT. Translated: CASSQDGAGGAFF. The gene calls are TRBV14 and TRBJ1-1; D possibly corresponds to TRBD1 (5 bases). V gave up 0 bases and J gave up 11 bases, with 13 bases separating them. This CDR3 is built from 13 residues. Germline V gene data show CDR1 as SGHDN and CDR2 as FVKESK.

CDR3 protein: CASSSPGRAEAFF. The CDR3, as DNA: TGTGCCAGCAGCTCGCCGGGACGGGCAGAAGCTTTCTTT. The chain combines TRBV7-3 with TRBJ1-1; a possible D gene is TRBD1 (5 bases). V was trimmed by 4 bases and J by 8 bases, leaving 14 bases between them. Germline V gene lookup returns CDR1 SGHTA and CDR2 FQGTGA. CDR3 length equals 13 residues.

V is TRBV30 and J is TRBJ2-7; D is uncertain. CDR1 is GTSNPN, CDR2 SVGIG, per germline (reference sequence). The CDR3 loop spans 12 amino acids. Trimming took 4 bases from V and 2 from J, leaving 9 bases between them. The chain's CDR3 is CAWNDETYEQYF. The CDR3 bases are TGTGCCTGGAATGACGAAACCTACGAGCAGTACTTC.

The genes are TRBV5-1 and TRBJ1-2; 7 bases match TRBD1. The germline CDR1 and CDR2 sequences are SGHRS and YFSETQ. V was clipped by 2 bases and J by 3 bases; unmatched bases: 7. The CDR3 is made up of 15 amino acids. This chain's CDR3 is CASSFTGEVDYGYTF. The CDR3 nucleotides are TGCGCCAGCAGCTTCACAGGGGAGGTCGACTATGGCTACACCTTC.

CDR3 residues: CASSSPGLTKNEQFF. The CDR3, as DNA: TGTGCCAGCAGCTCACCGGGGCTGACAAAGAATGAGCAGTTCTTC. This chain joins TRBV11-2 and TRBJ2-1, with D perhaps given as TRBD1 or TRBD2 (5 bases each). Germline assignment: CDR1 SGHAT and CDR2 FQNNGV. The CDR3 loop spans 15 amino acids. Trimming shortened V by 4 bases and J by 7 bases, and 17 bases separated the two germline ends.

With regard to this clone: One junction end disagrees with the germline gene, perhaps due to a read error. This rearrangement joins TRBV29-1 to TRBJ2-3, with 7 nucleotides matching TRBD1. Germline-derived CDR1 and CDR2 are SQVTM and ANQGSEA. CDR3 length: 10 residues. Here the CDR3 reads CSVRTGTQYF. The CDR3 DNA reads TGCAGCGTTAGGACAGGTACGCAGTATTTT.

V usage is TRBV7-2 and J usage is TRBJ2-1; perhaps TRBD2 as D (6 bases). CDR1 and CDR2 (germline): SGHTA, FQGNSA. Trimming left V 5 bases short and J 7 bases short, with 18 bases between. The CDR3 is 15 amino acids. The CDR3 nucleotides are TGTGCCAGCAGCCCGGGGGAAAGGTTAAGGAATGAGCAGTTCTTC. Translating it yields CASSPGERLRNEQFF.

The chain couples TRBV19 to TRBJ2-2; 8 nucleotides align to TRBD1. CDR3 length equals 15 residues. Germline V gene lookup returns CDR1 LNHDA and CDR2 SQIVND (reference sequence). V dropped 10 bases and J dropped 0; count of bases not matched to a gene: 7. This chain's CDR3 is CATAGTGTNTGELFF. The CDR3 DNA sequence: TGTGCCACCGCAGGGACAGGAACGAACACCGGGGAGCTGTTTTTT.